Below are 31 T cell receptor beta chains sequenced from a single sample in a study of identical twins. TCRdb independently ran MiXCR on the 5' RACE reads; one entry per CDR3 protein. The sample shows about 340,000 distinct CDR3 sequences, about 10% of them seen only once. Sequencing was carried out using naive T cells sorted from blood. The receptor source for this set is a woman between 45 and 60 years old in good health.

The V and J genes are TRBV30 and TRBJ2-1; TRBD2 matches 11 bases. Germline loops: CDR1 GTSNPN, CDR2 SVGIG (reference sequence). The CDR3 covers 15 residues. V lost 3 bases, J lost 4 bases, and 5 bases stayed unmatched. Written as DNA, the CDR3 is TGTGCCTGGAGCTTGGGGACTAGCGGATACAATGAGCAGTTCTTC. Amino acid sequence: CAWSLGTSGYNEQFF.

J is TRBJ2-4 and V is TRBV11-2; unclear D gene. The V end lost 7 bases, the J end lost 0 bases, and 10 bases lay between the germline ends. The CDR3 runs 14 residues. Germline assignment: CDR1 SGHAT and CDR2 FQNNGV. For the CDR3, the DNA is TGTGCCAGCAAACTGTCCCTAGCCAAAAACATTCAGTACTTC. Translation: CASKLSLAKNIQYF.

This clonotype was detected a few times. The chain links TRBV11-3 to TRBJ2-1, with 8 bases fitting TRBD2. Per the germline V gene, CDR1 is SGHNT and CDR2 is YENEEA. This CDR3 region has 15 residues. V dropped 1 base and J dropped 6; count of bases not matched to a gene: 5. The CDR3, as DNA: TGTGCCAGCAGCTTAGCCCTCGGGACTAGCAATGAGCAGTTCTTC. Translating it yields CASSLALGTSNEQFF.

The chain recombines TRBV4-1 with TRBJ2-3; D is unclear. The length of the CDR3 is 16 residues. V shed 2 bases and J shed 2 bases, with 14 bases lying between them. In germline, CDR1 is MGHRA, CDR2 YSYEKL. CDR3: CASSQSREGNTDTQYF. The CDR3 DNA follows: TGCGCCAGCAGCCAATCAAGGGAAGGAAACACAGATACGCAGTATTTT.

This clonotype occurred a few times. This chain links TRBV4-1 with TRBJ1-5; no definite D call. The CDR3 sequence is 15 residues long. V was trimmed by 4 bases and J by 0 bases, leaving 10 bases between them. In germline, CDR1 is MGHRA, CDR2 YSYEKL. CDR3 DNA sequence: TGCGCCAGCAGCCCCCAGGTTAATAGCAATCAGCCCCAGCATTTT. It specifies CASSPQVNSNQPQHF.

This clonotype was observed many times. The V gene is TRBV24-1, the J gene TRBJ2-4; D is possibly TRBD1 (5 bases). The CDR3 has 11 residues. Germline V lookup: CDR1 KGHDR, CDR2 SFDVKD. V lost 6 bases, J lost 16 bases, and 15 bases lay in between. The CDR3 sequence: CATSSAGRRYF. CDR3 bases: TGTGCCACCAGTTCCGCAGGGCGTCGATACTTC.

The table lists this clonotype with a few counts. The chain recombines TRBV7-9 with TRBJ2-7, with 7 bases matching TRBD2. CDR3 length: 16 residues. V was clipped by 5 bases and J by 0 bases; unmatched bases: 10. Germline V gene sequence: CDR1 SEHNR, CDR2 FQNEAQ (reference sequence). CDR3 amino acids: CASSDPGLPSSYEQYF. Written as DNA, the CDR3 is TGTGCCAGCAGCGATCCGGGACTACCGAGCTCCTACGAGCAGTACTTC.

This chain joins TRBV12-3 or TRBV12-4 and TRBJ2-1, with TRBD2 as a possible D gene (6 bases). This CDR3 spans 12 amino acids. Trimming stripped 5 bases from V and 9 bases from J, with 11 bases between. The CDR3: CASSPLAIEQFF. CDR3 in DNA: TGTGCCAGCAGTCCCCTAGCGATTGAGCAGTTCTTC.

The J gene is TRBJ2-1, the V gene TRBV10-3; tentative D call: TRBD1 (6 bases). Deletions cut 0 bases from V and 4 bases from J, with 10 bases between. This CDR3 has 15 amino acids. Germline V gives CDR1 ENHRY, CDR2 SYGVKD. The DNA for the CDR3 is TGTGCCATCAGTGAGTCTGGAAGGGGGTACAATGAGCAGTTCTTC. This translates into CAISESGRGYNEQFF.

Many counts were recorded for this clonotype. The gene calls are TRBV7-9 and TRBJ1-1; D remains unclear. CDR3 length: 11 residues. Trimming left V 2 bases short and J 11 bases short, with 9 bases between. Germline loops: CDR1 SEHNR, CDR2 FQNEAQ (reference sequence). In DNA, the CDR3 is TGTGCCAGCAGCTTAAACTCGGGGGCTTTCTTT. Translated, it gives CASSLNSGAFF.

In this sample, this clonotype turned up many times. The chain joins TRBV4-1 to TRBJ2-1; 10 positions agree with TRBD2. With 0 bases clipped from V and 3 bases from J, the junction kept 5 bases outside the gene matches. This CDR3 has 17 amino acids. Germline V gene lookup returns CDR1 MGHRA and CDR2 YSYEKL. This chain's CDR3 is CASSQDSRLAGYNEQFF. In DNA form, the CDR3 reads TGCGCCAGCAGCCAAGATTCGAGACTAGCGGGCTACAATGAGCAGTTCTTC.

The CDR3 nucleotides read TGTGCCAGCATTATACTAGGGGGAATCACCGGGGAGCTGTTTTTT. Its translation: CASIILGGITGELFF. The gene calls are TRBV12-3 or TRBV12-4 and TRBJ2-2; the D gene is possibly TRBD1 (6 bases). Trimming took 7 bases from V and 4 from J, leaving 16 bases between them. CDR3 size: 15 residues.

This clonotype was counted only a few times. The chain carries TRBV9 and TRBJ2-1; D tentatively fits TRBD1 or TRBD2 (5 bases each). The V end was cut by 4 bases, the J end by 7 bases, with 21 bases between. The CDR3 extends over 16 amino acids. Per germline, CDR1 SGDLS and CDR2 YYNGEE. Written as DNA, the CDR3 is TGTGCCAGCAGCCCAGAACTAGTGAGGGGAATTAATGAGCAGTTCTTC. As protein: CASSPELVRGINEQFF.

The chain has TRBV7-2 and TRBJ2-7; 7 bases map to TRBD1. Per germline, CDR1 SGHTA and CDR2 FQGNSA. V lost 6 bases to trimming and J lost 2 bases; unmatched junction nucleotides: 7. CDR3 length equals 14 residues. The CDR3 loop reads CASRGTVRTYEQYF. The DNA for the CDR3 is TGTGCCAGCAGGGGGACAGTGAGGACCTACGAGCAGTACTTC.

The chain uses TRBV2 and TRBJ2-5, with D maybe TRBD2 (6 bases). The V gene lost 7 bases and the J gene lost 4 bases, with 10 bases spanning the gap. Germline assignment: CDR1 SNHLY and CDR2 FYNNEI. The CDR3 is 12 residues long. Here the CDR3 reads CASTQEGETQYF. The CDR3 DNA reads TGTGCCAGCACGCAGGAGGGAGAGACCCAGTACTTC.

The rearrangement links TRBV20-1 to TRBJ2-5; D might be TRBD1 or TRBD2, each matching 5 bases. The length of the CDR3 is 12 residues. The V end was cut by 6 bases, the J end by 4 bases, with 12 bases between. Germline V gene sequence: CDR1 DFQATT, CDR2 SNEGSKA (reference sequence). CDR3 nucleotides: TGCAGTGCGTTCCAGAGGGGAGAGACCCAGTACTTC. Protein product: CSAFQRGETQYF.

This clonotype was picked up a small number of times. The J gene is TRBJ1-1, the V gene TRBV12-3 or TRBV12-4, with D unclear. Trimming took 7 bases from V and 5 from J, leaving 14 bases between them. This CDR3 is built from 13 residues. Here the CDR3 DNA reads TGTGCCAGCACCTCCTCTATTGGGACTGAAGCTTTCTTT. Translation gives CASTSSIGTEAFF.

This clonotype was counted only a few times. CDR3 sequence reads: CSASIAGSWDTQYF. The CDR3, as DNA: TGCAGTGCTAGTATAGCGGGGTCATGGGATACGCAGTATTTT. The chain couples TRBV20-1 to TRBJ2-3, with TRBD2 identical over 8 bases. Germline trimming cut 3 bases from V and 6 bases from J; bases unmatched to any gene: 8. The CDR3 has 14 residues. The germline V gene encodes CDR1 DFQATT and CDR2 SNEGSKA (reference sequence).

This clonotype was observed a few times. The chain combines TRBV10-3 with TRBJ2-3, with 9 bases lining up with TRBD2. Losses at the gene ends were 4 bases for V and 1 base for J; bases not matched to a gene: 0. CDR1 ENHRY and CDR2 SYGVKD come from the germline V gene. The CDR3 is 14 residues long. The CDR3 bases are TGTGCCATCAGTGGGACTAGCGGCACAGATACGCAGTATTTT. This sequence encodes CAISGTSGTDTQYF.

This clonotype was found many times. The rearrangement links TRBV7-2 to TRBJ2-2; a weak D match, TRBD1 (6 bases). V lost 4 bases and J lost 4, with 16 bases in between. Germline assignment: CDR1 SGHTA and CDR2 FQGNSA. The CDR3 extends over 16 amino acids. The DNA of the CDR3 is TGTGCCAGCAGCTCCTCAGGGGCGCGAGTCACCGGGGAGCTGTTTTTT. This codes for CASSSSGARVTGELFF.

This clonotype was seen only a few times. Relative to the germline gene, one junction end is altered; a read error may explain this. The rearrangement joins TRBV7-9 to TRBJ2-1; 9 bases are shared with TRBD2. In germline, CDR1 is SEHNR, CDR2 FQNEAQ (reference sequence). The CDR3 has 14 residues. CDR3 residues: CASSLDGPSGNPPF. Here the CDR3 DNA reads TGTGCCAGCAGCTTAGACGGTCCTAGCGGGAACCCCCCCTTC.

The chain employs TRBV4-1 and TRBJ2-7; unclear D gene. The CDR3 totals 12 residues. The V end lost 0 bases, the J end lost 9 bases, and 9 bases lay between the germline ends. CDR1 and CDR2 (germline): MGHRA, YSYEKL. The DNA for the CDR3 is TGCGCCAGCAGCCAAGATGGACCGGGGCAGTACTTC. This gives the protein CASSQDGPGQYF.

This clonotype was picked up many times. The J gene is TRBJ2-7, the V gene TRBV7-9; 7 bases are a match to TRBD1. V lost 0 bases to trimming and J lost 3 bases; unmatched junction nucleotides: 5. This CDR3 contains 15 residues. CDR1 and CDR2 from the germline V gene are SEHNR and FQNEAQ (reference sequence). CDR3 DNA: TGTGCCAGCAGCTTAGCTACAGGGGAAGTCTACGAGCAGTACTTC. Protein sequence: CASSLATGEVYEQYF.

This clonotype was observed a handful of times. The chain links TRBV2 to TRBJ2-7, with D tentatively TRBD1 (5 bases). Germline V gene lookup returns CDR1 SNHLY and CDR2 FYNNEI. V lost 5 bases and J lost 4, with 18 bases in between. The CDR3 is 15 amino acids. CDR3 DNA sequence: TGTGCCAGCAGTACAGATCAGGGCCCGGATTACGAGCAGTACGTC. Protein sequence: CASSTDQGPDYEQYV.

This clonotype was counted a single time. The chain combines TRBV5-4 with TRBJ2-4; 7 bases agree with TRBD1. Germline V gives CDR1 SGHNT, CDR2 YYREEE (reference sequence). CDR3 length: 14 residues. V was pared by 5 bases and J by 4 bases, with 6 bases of the junction left unmatched. This CDR3 is CASSSGQTKNIQYF. CDR3 bases: TGTGCCAGCAGTTCGGGACAGACTAAAAACATTCAGTACTTC.

This clonotype turned up a few times. V and J are TRBV27 and TRBJ2-2, with a weak D call TRBD2 (6 bases). Trimming removed 6 bases at V and 4 bases at J, with 15 bases between. Germline V lookup: CDR1 MNHEY, CDR2 SMNVEV (reference sequence). The CDR3 covers 15 residues. The CDR3 coding sequence is TGTGCCAGCAGACTCCCCGGGAGCTTCACCGGGGAGCTGTTTTTT. The encoded protein is CASRLPGSFTGELFF.

This clonotype was observed at least ten times. V is TRBV10-1 and J is TRBJ2-7; TRBD1 matches at 7 bases. With 4 bases clipped from V and 3 bases from J, the junction kept 6 bases outside the gene matches. The CDR3 covers 14 residues. Germline loops: CDR1 WNHNN, CDR2 SYGVQD (reference sequence). The CDR3 coding sequence is TGCGCCAGCAGTGGCCGACAGGGAAGCTACGAGCAGTACTTC. This encodes CASSGRQGSYEQYF.

This clonotype was observed a handful of times. This chain joins TRBV25-1 and TRBJ2-7, with 8 bases identical to TRBD2. CDR3 size: 15 residues. Looked up from germline, CDR1 is MGHDK and CDR2 is SYGVNS. The V gene end was trimmed by 8 bases and the J gene end by 4 bases; junction bases not matched to a gene: 13. The CDR3 nucleotides read TGTGCCAGCTATGGCAGAGCGGGAGCCTTTTACGAGCAGTACTTC. This codes for CASYGRAGAFYEQYF.

This clonotype has ten or more counts. The chain uses TRBV12-3 or TRBV12-4 and TRBJ1-6; D possibly corresponds to TRBD1 (5 bases). Trimming shortened V by 3 bases and J by 7 bases, and 10 bases separated the two germline ends. This CDR3 comprises 14 residues. The CDR3, as DNA: TGTGCCAGCAGTTTGGGGGGGGGGAATTCACCCCTCCACTTT. This encodes CASSLGGGNSPLHF.

This clonotype was detected ten times or more. The J gene is TRBJ1-2, the V gene TRBV29-1; no clear D. The germline gives CDR1 SQVTM, CDR2 ANQGSEA. The germline V and J ends were trimmed by 0 bases and 5 bases, with 7 bases remaining between them. The CDR3 is made up of 12 amino acids. The DNA for the CDR3 is TGCAGCGTTGAAGATCGTCGTTATGGCTACACCTTC. This codes for CSVEDRRYGYTF. Based on the CDR3 plus reference TRBV29-1 and TRBJ1-2, the full variable domain is SAVISQKPSRDICQRGTSLTIQCQVDSQVTMMFWYRQQPGQSLTLIATANQGSEATYESGFVIDKFPISRPNLTFSTLTVSNMSPEDSSIYLCSVEDRRYGYTFGSGTRLTVV.

The chain carries TRBV10-3 and TRBJ1-1; D is ambiguous. This CDR3 has 14 residues. The germline V and J ends were trimmed by 3 bases and 1 base, with 9 bases remaining between them. The V gene's germline CDR1 is ENHRY and CDR2 SYGVKD. CDR3: CAISDSGRNTEAFF. Written as DNA, the CDR3 is TGTGCCATCAGTGACTCCGGTCGGAACACTGAAGCTTTCTTT.